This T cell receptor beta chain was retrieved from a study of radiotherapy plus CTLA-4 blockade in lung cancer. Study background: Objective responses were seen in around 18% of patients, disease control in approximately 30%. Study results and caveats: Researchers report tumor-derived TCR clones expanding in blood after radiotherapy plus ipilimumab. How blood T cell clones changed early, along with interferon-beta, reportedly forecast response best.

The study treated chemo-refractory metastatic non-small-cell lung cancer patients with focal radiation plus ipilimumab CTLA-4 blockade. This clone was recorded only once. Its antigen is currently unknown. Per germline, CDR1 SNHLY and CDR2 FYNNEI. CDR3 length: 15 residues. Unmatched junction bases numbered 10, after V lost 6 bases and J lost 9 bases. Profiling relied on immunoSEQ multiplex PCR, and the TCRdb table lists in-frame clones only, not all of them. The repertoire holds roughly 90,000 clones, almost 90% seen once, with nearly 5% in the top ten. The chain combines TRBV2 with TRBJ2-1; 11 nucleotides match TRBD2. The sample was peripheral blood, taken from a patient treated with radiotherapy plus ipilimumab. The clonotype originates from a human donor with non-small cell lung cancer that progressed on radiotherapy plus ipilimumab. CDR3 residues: CASSGRLAGRSEQFF. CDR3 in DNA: TGTGCCAGCAGCGGAAGACTAGCGGGAAGGAGTGAGCAGTTCTTC.